This T cell receptor (beta chain) was identified in a study of shared T cell receptors in the human thymus. CDR3 size: 15 residues. Germline V gene lookup returns CDR1 SEHNR and CDR2 FQNEAQ (reference sequence). Trimming removed 5 bases at V and 2 bases at J, with 14 bases between. This clone showed up just a few times. The table came from immunoSEQ multiplex PCR; TCRdb's copy has only in-frame clones and leaves some out. The sample yields 720,000 or so clones, 70% to 90% seen once. These same data were also listed under a study on human thymus T cells.

This chain joins TRBV7-9 and TRBJ2-3; D gene ambiguous. The receptor was derived from a girl under three years old with a congenital heart defect. Sequences were obtained from thymocytes. The chain's CDR3 is CASSHLLLATDTQYF. Here the CDR3 DNA reads TGTGCCAGCAGCCACCTACTGTTAGCCACAGATACGCAGTATTTT.